The clone carrying this TCR beta chain was recorded a few times. This sample was included in a study of blood T cell repertoires in COVID-19. Per the original methods: Amplification from reference gene primers served as the basis for estimated nucleated cell counts. Using immunoSEQ multiplex PCR, the repertoire was profiled, and TCRdb retains in-frame clones only, with some absent. The DNA was the basis for D and trimming; V, J and clone size are from that table. Of approximately 200,000 clones listed, 85% are singletons. The study recruited people aged 18 to 89 years across approximately 25 US areas. Unmatched junction bases numbered 5, after V lost 6 bases and J lost 4 bases. The CDR3 spans 13 residues.

The chain uses TRBV12-3 or TRBV12-4 and TRBJ1-1; TRBD1 aligns across 7 bases. Input material: PBMCs or T cells enriched from blood (not recorded which). The TCR comes from a man between 40 and 49 years old who had recovered from COVID-19. The CDR3 sequence is CASSQGGTTEAFF. The CDR3 nucleotides are TGTGCCAGCAGCCAGGGGGGTACCACTGAAGCTTTCTTT.